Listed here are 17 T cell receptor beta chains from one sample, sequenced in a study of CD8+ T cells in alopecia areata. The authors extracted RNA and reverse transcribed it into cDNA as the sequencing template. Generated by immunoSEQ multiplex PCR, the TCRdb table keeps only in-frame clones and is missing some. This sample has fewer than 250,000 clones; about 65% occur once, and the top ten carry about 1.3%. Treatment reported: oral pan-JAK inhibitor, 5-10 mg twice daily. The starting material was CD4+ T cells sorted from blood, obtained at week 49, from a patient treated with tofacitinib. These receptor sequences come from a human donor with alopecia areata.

This CDR3 reads CASSEDRNSPLHF. The CDR3 DNA reads TGTGCCAGCAGTGAAGACCGTAATTCACCCCTCCACTTT. The rearrangement links TRBV25-1 to TRBJ1-6; D gene uncertain. CDR1 is MGHDK, CDR2 SYGVNS, per germline. V lost 2 bases and J lost 6, with 5 bases in between. This CDR3 is 13 amino acids long.

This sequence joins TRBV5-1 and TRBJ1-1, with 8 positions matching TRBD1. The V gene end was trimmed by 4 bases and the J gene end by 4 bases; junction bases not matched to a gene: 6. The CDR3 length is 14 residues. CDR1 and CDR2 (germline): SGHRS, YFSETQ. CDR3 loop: CASSGQGIGTEAFF. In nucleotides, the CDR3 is TGCGCCAGCAGCGGACAGGGTATAGGCACTGAAGCTTTCTTT.

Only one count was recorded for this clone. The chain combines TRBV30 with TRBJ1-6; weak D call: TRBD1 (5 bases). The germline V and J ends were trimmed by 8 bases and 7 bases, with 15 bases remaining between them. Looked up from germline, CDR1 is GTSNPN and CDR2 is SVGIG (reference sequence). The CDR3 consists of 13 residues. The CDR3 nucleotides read TGTGCCGGGAATGTCGGGGCCAATTCACCCCTCCACTTT. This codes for CAGNVGANSPLHF.

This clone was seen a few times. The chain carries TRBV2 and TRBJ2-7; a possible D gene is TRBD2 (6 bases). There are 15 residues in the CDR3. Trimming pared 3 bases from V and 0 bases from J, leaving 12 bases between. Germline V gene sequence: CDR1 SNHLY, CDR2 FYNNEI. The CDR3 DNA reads TGTGCCAGCAGTGAGGCTAGCGCTTTCTCCTACGAGCAGTACTTC. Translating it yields CASSEASAFSYEQYF.

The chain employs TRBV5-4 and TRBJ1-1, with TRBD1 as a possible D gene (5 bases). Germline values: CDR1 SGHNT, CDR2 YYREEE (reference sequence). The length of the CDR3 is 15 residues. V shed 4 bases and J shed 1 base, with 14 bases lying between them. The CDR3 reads CASSPRGGGNTEAFF. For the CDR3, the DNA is TGTGCCAGCAGCCCCCGGGGTGGGGGGAACACTGAAGCTTTCTTT.

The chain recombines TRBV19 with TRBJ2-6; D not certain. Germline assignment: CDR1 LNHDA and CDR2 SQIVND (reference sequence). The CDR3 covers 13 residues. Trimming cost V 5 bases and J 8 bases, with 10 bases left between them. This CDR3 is CASSPDTSNVLTF. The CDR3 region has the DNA TGTGCCAGTAGTCCCGACACCTCCAACGTCCTGACTTTC.

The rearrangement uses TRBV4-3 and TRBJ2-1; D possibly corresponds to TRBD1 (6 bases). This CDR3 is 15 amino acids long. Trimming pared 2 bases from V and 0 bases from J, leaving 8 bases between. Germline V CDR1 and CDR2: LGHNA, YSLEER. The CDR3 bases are TGCGCCAGCAGCCAAAACAGGGTCTCCTACAATGAGCAGTTCTTC. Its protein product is CASSQNRVSYNEQFF.

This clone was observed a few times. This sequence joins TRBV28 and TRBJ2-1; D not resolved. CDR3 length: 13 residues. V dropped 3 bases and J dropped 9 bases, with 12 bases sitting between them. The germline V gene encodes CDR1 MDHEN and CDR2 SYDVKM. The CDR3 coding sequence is TGTGCCAGCAGTTTGACCCGTATAGGTGAGCAGTTCTTC. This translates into CASSLTRIGEQFF.

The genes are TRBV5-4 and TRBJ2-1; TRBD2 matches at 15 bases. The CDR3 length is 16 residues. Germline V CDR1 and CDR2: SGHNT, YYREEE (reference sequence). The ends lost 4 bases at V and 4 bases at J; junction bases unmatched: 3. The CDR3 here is CASSVGLAGGYNEQFF. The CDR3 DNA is TGTGCCAGCAGCGTGGGACTAGCGGGGGGTTACAATGAGCAGTTCTTC.

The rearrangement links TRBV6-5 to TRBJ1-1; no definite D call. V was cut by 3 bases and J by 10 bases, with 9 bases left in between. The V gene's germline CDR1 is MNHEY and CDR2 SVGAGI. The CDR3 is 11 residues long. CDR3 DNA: TGTGCCAGCAGTTATCCCCCTACAGCTTTCTTT. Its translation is CASSYPPTAFF.

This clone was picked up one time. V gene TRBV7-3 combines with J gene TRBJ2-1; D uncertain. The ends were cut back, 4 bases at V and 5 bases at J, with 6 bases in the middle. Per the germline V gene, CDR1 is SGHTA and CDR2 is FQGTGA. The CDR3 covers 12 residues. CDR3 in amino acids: CASSSANNEQFF. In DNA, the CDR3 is TGTGCCAGCAGCTCGGCCAACAATGAGCAGTTCTTC.

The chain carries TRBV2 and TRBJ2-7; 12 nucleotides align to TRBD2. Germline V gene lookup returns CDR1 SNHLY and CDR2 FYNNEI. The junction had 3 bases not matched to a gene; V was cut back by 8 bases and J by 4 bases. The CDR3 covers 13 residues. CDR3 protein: CASDLAGGYEQYF. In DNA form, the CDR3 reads TGTGCCAGCGACCTAGCGGGGGGGTACGAGCAGTACTTC.

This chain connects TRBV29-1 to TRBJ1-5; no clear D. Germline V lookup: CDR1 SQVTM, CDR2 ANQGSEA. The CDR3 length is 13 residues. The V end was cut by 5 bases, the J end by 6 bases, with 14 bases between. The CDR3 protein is CSVSWGDSQPQHF. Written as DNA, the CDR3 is TGCAGCGTTAGCTGGGGAGATAGTCAGCCCCAGCATTTT.

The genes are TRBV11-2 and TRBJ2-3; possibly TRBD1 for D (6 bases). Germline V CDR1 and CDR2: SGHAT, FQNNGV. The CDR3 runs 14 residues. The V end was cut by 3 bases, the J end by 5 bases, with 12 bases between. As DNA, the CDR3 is TGTGCCAGCAGCTTGTCGTTCAGGGGAGATACGCAGTATTTT. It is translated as CASSLSFRGDTQYF. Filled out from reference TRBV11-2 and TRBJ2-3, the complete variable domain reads EAGVAQSPRYKIIEKRQSVAFWCNPISGHATLYWYQQILGQGPKLLIQFQNNGVVDDSQLPKDRFSAERLKGVDSTLKIQPAKLEDSAVYLCASSLSFRGDTQYFGPGTRLTVL.

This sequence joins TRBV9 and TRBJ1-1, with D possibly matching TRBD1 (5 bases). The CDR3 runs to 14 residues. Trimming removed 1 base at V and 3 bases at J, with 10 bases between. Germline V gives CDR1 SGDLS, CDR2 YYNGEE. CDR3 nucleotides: TGTGCCAGCAGCGTAAGCGGGGGGGACACTGAAGCTTTCTTT. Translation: CASSVSGGDTEAFF.

The CDR3: CACRRGVNYGYTF. The CDR3 nucleotides read TGTGCCTGCAGGAGGGGGGTTAACTATGGCTACACCTTC. The genes are TRBV30 and TRBJ1-2; perhaps TRBD1 as D (6 bases). CDR1 is GTSNPN and CDR2 is SVGIG in the germline V gene (reference sequence). The CDR3 spans 13 residues. Trimming removed 6 bases from V and 1 base from J, with 12 bases in between.

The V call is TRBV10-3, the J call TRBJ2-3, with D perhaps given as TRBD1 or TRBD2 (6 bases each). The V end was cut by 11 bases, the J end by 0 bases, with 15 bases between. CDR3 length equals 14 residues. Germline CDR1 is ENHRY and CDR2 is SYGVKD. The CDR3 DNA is TGTGCCCACGGGGGCGGCCCTAGCACAGATACGCAGTATTTT. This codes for CAHGGGPSTDTQYF.